This T cell receptor beta chain was sequenced for a study of blood T cell repertoires in COVID-19. The wider study: Samples taken during acute and convalescent COVID-19 were collected in the United States, Italy and Spain. In each case, the material was cDNA or gDNA derived from T cells, B-cell-depleted T cells, or PBMCs.

This CDR3 has 13 residues. Germline V lookup: CDR1 LNHDA, CDR2 SQIVND (reference sequence). For this clone: One end of the junction fails to match germline, which may point to a read error.

How the authors handled the data: Estimates of nucleated cell counts were drawn from the amplification of reference gene primers. The repertoire was sequenced with immunoSEQ multiplex PCR; TCRdb's copy has only in-frame clones and lacks some. The DNA gave D and trimming, while V, J and clone size come from that table. Altogether more than 65,000 clones are present, about three quarters being singletons, with the ten largest covering about a third. Sequencing was done on a sample of peripheral blood. The receptor was isolated from a woman aged 70 to 79 with acute or convalescent COVID-19. The chain recombines TRBV19 with TRBJ2-1; maybe TRBD1 (5 bases). This CDR3 is CASSKRQGIRHIF. CDR3 coding DNA: TGTGCCAGTAGTAAACGCCAGGGAATCCGTCACATCTTC. The entire variable domain, with the rest obtained from reference TRBV19 and TRBJ2-1, is as follows: DGGITQSPKYLFRKEGQNVTLSCEQNLNHDAMYWYRQDPGQGLRLIYYSQIVNDFQKGDIAEGYSVSREKKESFPLTVTSAQKNPTAFYLCASSKRQGIRHIFGPGTRLTVL.